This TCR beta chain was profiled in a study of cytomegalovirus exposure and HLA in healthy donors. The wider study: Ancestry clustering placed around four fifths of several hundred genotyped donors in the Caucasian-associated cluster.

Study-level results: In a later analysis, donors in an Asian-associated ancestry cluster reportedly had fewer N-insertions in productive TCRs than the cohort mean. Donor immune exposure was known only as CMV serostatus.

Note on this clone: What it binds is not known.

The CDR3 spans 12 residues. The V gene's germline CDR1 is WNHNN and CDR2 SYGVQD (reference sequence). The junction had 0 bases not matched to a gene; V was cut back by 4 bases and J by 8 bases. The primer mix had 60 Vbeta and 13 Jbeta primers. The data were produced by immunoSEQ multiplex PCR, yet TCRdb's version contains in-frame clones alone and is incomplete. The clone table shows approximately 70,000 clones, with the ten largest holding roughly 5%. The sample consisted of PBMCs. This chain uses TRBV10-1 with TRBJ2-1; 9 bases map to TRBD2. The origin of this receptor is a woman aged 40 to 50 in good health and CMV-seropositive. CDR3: CASSGTSDEQFF. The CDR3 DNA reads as TGCGCCAGCAGTGGGACTAGCGATGAGCAGTTCTTC.